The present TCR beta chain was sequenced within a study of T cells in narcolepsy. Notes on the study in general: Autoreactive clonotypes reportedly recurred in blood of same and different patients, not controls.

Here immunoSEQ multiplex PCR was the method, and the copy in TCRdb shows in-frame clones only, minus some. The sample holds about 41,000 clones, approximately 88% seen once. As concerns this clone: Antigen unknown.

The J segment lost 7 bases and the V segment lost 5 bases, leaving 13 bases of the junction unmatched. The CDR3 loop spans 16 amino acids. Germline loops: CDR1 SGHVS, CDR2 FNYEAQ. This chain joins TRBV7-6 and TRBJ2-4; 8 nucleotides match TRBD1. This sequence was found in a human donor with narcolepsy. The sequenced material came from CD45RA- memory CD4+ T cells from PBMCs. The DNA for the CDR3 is TGTGCCAGCAGCCCCCGATACCAGGGGGCGGGGAACATTCAGTACTTC. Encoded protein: CASSPRYQGAGNIQYF.